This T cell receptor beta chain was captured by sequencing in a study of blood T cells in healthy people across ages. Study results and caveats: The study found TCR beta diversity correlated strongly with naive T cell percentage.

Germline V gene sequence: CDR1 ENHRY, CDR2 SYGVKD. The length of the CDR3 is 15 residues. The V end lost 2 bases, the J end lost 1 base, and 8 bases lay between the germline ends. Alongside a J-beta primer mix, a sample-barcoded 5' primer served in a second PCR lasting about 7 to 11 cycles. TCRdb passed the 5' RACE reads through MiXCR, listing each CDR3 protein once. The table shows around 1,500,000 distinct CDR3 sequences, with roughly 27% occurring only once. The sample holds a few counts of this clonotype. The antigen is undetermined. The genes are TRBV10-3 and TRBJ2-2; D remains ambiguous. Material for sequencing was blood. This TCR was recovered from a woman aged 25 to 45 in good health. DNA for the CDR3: TGTGCCATCAGTGAGGGTGGATTGAACACCGGGGAGCTGTTTTTT. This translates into CAISEGGLNTGELFF.